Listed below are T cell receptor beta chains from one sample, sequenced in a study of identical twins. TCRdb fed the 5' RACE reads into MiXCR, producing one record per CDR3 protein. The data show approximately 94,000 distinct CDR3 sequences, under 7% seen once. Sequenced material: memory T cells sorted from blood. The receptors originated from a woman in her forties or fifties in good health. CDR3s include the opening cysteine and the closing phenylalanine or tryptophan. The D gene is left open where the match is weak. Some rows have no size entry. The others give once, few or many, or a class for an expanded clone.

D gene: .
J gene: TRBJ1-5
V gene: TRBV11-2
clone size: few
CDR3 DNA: TGTGCCAGCAGCTTAGTACCCGAAACTAGCAATCAGCCCCAGCATTTT
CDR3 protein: CASSLVPETSNQPQHF

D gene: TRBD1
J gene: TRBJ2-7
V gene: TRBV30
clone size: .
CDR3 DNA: TGTGCCTGGAGTGTTAGGACAGGGGCCGAGCAGTACTTC
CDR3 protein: CAWSVRTGAEQYF

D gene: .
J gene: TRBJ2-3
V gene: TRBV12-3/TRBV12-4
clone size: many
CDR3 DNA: TGTGCCAGCAGTTCCCGAGTAGGTACGCAGTATTTT
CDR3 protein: CASSSRVGTQYF

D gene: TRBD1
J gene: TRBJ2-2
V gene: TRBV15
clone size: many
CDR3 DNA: TGTGCCACCGAAGGGGTCGGGACAGCCAACACCGGGGAGCTGTTTTTT
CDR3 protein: CATEGVGTANTGELFF

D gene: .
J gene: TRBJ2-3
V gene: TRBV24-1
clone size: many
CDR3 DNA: TGTGCCACCAGTGATCTAGGGACATGGGATACGCAGTATTTT
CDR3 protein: CATSDLGTWDTQYF

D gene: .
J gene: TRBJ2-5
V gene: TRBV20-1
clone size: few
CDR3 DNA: TGCAGTGCCTCCCAAGGGGTGCAAGAGACCCAGTACTTC
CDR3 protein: CSASQGVQETQYF

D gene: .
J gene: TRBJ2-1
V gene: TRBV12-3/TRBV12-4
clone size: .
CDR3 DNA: TGTGCCAGCAGGACGCCCTTAACTAGTAAAGGGTACAATGAGCAGTTCTTC
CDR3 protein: CASRTPLTSKGYNEQFF

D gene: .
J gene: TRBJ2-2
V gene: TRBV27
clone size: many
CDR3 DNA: TGTGCCAGCCTGGCGATCCGGGGCACCGGGGAGCTGTTTTTT
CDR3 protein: CASLAIRGTGELFF

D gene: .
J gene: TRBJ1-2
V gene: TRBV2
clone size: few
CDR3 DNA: TGTGCCAGCAGTCAGGACGCTTATGGCTACACCTTC
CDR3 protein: CASSQDAYGYTF

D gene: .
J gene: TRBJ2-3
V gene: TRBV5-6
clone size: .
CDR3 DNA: TGTGCCAGCAGCTTGAGCGCGGCAGGGGCGGTGACAGATACGCAGTATTTT
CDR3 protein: CASSLSAAGAVTDTQYF

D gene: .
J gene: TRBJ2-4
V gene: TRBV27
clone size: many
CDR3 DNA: TGTGCCAGCCGGGAGTTAGCCAAAAACATTCAGTACTTC
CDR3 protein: CASRELAKNIQYF

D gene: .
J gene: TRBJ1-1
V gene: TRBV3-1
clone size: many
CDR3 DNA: TGTGCCAGCAGCCAAGCTTCCCCGAGGGGGAACACTGAAGCTTTCTTT
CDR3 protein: CASSQASPRGNTEAFF

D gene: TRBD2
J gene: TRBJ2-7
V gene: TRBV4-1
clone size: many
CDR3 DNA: TGCGCCAGCAGCCTAGAGAGGGCTAGCGGAACCTACGAGCAGTACTTC
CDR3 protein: CASSLERASGTYEQYF

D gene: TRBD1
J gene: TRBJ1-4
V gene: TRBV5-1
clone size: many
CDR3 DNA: TGCGCCAGCAGCATATTACAGGGGGCAAAGGGTGAAAAACTGTTTTTT
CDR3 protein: CASSILQGAKGEKLFF

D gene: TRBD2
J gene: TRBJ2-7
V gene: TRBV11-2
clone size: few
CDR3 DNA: TGTGCCAGCAGATATAGCGGGAGCCTTTCCTACGAGCAGTACTTC
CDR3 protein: CASRYSGSLSYEQYF

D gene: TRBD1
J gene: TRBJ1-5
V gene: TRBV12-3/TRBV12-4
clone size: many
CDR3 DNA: TGTGCCAGCATGATGAACAGGGGAAACAATCAGCCCCAGCATTTT
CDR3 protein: CASMMNRGNNQPQHF

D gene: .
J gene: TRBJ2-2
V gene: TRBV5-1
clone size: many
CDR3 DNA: TGCGCCAGCAGCTTGGGCACGGCAGGGCCCAGTGGGACCGGGGAGCTGTTTTTT
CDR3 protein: CASSLGTAGPSGTGELFF

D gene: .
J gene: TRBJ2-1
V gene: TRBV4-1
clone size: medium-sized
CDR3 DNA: TGCGCCAGCAGCCAGAGCCCGATGACTGGAAATGAGCAGTTCTTC
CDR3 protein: CASSQSPMTGNEQFF

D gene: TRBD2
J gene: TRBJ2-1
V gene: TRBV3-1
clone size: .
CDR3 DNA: TGTGCCAGCAGCCAAGAGAGTATGGGACTAGCGCCCTACAATGAGCAGTTCTTC
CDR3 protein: CASSQESMGLAPYNEQFF

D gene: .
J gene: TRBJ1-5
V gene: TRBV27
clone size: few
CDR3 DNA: TGTGCCAGCAGTTTCGCAGGCAATCAGCCCCAGCATTTT
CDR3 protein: CASSFAGNQPQHF

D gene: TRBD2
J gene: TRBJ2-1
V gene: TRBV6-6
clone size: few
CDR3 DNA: TGTGCCAGCAGAACTAGCGGCCCTTACAATGAGCAGTTCTTC
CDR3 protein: CASRTSGPYNEQFF

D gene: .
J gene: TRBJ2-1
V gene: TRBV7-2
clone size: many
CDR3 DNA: TGTGCCAGCAGCCGGGACGGGGGAAGCTCCTACAATGAGCAGTTCTTC
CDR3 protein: CASSRDGGSSYNEQFF

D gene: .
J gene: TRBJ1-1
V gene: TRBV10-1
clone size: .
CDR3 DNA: TGCGCCAGCAGTGAGTCGTATCGGGGCGCGAACACTGAAGCTTTCTTT
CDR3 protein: CASSESYRGANTEAFF

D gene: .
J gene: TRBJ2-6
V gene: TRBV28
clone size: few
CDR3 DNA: TGTGCCAGCAGTTATTCCGGGATCTCTGGGGCCAACGTCCTGACTTTC
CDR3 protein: CASSYSGISGANVLTF

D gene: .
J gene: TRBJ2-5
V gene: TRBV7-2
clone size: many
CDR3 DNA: TGTGCCAGCAGCCTAAACCCAGCATCGGAGACCCAGTACTTC
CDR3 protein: CASSLNPASETQYF

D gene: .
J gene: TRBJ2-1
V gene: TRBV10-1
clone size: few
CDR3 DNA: TGCGCCAGCAGTGAGTATGGGGGAGGCCAGGATGAGCAGTTCTTC
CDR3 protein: CASSEYGGGQDEQFF

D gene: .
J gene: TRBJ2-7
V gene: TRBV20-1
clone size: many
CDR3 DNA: TGCAGTGCTAAGAAGAATACCTACGAGCAGTACTTC
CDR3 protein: CSAKKNTYEQYF

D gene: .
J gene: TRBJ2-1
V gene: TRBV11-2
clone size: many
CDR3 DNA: TGTGCCAGCAGCTTACCCGCTTCGCACAATGAGCAGTTCTTC
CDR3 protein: CASSLPASHNEQFF

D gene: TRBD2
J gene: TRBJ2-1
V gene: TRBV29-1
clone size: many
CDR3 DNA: TGCAGCGTCGGGGGGGTTGAGCAGTTCTTC
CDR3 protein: CSVGGVEQFF

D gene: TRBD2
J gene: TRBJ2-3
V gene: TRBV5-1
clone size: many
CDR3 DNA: TGCGCCAGCAGCTTGGAGTTAGCGGGAGGGAAAACAGATACGCAGTATTTT
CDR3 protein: CASSLELAGGKTDTQYF

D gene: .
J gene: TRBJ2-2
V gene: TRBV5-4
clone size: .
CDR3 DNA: TGTGCCAGCAGAATCCGACAGGGAGGCGGGGAGCTGTTTTTT
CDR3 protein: CASRIRQGGGELFF

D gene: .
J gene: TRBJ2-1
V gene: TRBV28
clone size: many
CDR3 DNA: TGTGCCAGCAGTCTCAAACGGCAATGGGGGCGATACAATGAGCAGTTCTTC
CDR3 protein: CASSLKRQWGRYNEQFF

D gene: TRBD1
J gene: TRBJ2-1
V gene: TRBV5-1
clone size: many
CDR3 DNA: TGCGCCAGCAGCTACCGGACAGGGTACAATGAGCAGTTCTTC
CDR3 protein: CASSYRTGYNEQFF

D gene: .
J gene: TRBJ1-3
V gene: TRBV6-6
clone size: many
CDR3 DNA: TGTGCCAGCAGTTACGCATCAGGATCTGGAAACACCATATATTTT
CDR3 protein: CASSYASGSGNTIYF

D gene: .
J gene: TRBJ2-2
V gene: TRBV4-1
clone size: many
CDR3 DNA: TGCGCCAGCAGCCAAGATCGCAGACTCGCGAACACCGGGGAGCTGTTTTTT
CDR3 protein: CASSQDRRLANTGELFF

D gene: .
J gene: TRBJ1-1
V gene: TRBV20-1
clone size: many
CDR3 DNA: TGCAGTGCTGAAACAGGGACGGCCACTGAAGCTTTCTTT
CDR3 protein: CSAETGTATEAFF

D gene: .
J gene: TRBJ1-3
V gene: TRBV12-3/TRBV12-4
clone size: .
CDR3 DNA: TGTGCCAGCAGTTTCAACACACAGGGAAACACCATATATTTT
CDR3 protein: CASSFNTQGNTIYF

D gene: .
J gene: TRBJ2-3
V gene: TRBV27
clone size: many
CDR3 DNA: TGTGCCAGCGGCCTCTCCCTTGGGACAGATACGCAGTATTTT
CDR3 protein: CASGLSLGTDTQYF

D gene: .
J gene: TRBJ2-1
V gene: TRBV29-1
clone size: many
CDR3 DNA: TGCAGCGCATCATCCCAGGGGCCCAATGAGCAGTTCTTC
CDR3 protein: CSASSQGPNEQFF

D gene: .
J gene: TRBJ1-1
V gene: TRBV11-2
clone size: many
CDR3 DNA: TGTGCCAGCAGCCATCCGGGCCACACTGAAGCTTTCTTT
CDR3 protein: CASSHPGHTEAFF

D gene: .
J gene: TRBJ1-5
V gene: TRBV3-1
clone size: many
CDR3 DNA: TGTGCCAGCAGCCAAGCGGGGGCCCATAGGGGTCAGCCCCAGCATTTT
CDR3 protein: CASSQAGAHRGQPQHF

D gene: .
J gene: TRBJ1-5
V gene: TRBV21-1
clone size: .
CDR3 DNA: TGTGCCAGCAGCAACTTGTCCGTTACAGGGGGCTGTCAGCCCCAGCATTTT
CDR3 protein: CASSNLSVTGGCQPQHF